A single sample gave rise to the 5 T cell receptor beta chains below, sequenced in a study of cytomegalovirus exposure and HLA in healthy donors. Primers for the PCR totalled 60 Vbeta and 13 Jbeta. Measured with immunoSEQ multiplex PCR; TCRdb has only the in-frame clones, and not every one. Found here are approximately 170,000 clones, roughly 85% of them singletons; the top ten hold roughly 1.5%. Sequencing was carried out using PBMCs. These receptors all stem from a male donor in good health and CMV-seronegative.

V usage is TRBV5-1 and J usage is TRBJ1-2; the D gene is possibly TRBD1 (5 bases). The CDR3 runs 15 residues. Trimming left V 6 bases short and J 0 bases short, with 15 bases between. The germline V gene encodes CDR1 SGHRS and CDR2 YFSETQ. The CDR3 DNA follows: TGCGCCAGCAACCGCCAGGGAACCGCTAACTATGGCTACACCTTC. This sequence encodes CASNRQGTANYGYTF.

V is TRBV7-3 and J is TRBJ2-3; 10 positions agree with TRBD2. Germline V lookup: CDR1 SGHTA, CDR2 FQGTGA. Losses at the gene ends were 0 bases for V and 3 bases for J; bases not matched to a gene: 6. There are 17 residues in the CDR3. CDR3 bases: TGTGCCAGCAGCTTAACCTTCGAGACTAGCGGGACAGATACGCAGTATTTT. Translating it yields CASSLTFETSGTDTQYF.

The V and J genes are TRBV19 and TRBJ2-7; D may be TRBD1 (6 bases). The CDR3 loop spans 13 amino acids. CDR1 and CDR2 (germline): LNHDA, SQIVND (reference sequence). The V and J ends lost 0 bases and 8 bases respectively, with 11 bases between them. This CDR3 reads CASSIDPTGQQYF. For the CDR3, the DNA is TGTGCCAGTAGTATAGACCCGACAGGCCAGCAGTACTTC.

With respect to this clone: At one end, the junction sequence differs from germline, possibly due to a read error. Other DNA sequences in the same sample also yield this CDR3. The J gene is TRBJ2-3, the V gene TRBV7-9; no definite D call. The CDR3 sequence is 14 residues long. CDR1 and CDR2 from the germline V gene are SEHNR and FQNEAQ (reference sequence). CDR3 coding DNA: TGTGCCAGCAGCCTCCAGGCCTCCACAGACACGCAGTATTTT. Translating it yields CASSLQASTDTQYF.

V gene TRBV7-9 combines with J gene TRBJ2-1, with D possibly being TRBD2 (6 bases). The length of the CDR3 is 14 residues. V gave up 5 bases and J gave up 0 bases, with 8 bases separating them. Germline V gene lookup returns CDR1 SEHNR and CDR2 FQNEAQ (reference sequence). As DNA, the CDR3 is TGTGCCAGCAGCCTCGGGAGCTCCTACAATGAGCAGTTCTTC. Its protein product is CASSLGSSYNEQFF. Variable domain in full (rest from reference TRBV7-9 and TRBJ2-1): DTGVSQNPRHKITKRGQNVTFRCDPISEHNRLYWYRQTLGQGPEFLTYFQNEAQLEKSRLLSDRFSAERPKGSFSTLEIQRTEQGDSAMYLCASSLGSSYNEQFFGPGTRLTVL.